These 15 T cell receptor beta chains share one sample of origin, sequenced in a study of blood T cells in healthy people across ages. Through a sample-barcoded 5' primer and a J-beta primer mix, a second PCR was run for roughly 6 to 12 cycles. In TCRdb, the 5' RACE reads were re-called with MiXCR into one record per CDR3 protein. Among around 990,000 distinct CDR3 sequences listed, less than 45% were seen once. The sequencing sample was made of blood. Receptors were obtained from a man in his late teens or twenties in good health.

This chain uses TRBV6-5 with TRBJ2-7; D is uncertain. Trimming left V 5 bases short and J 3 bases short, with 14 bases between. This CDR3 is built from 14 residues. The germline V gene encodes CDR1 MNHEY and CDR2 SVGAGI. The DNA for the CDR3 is TGTGCCAGCAGTAAGGGTGGTAGCAGCTACGAGCAGTACTTC. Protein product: CASSKGGSSYEQYF.

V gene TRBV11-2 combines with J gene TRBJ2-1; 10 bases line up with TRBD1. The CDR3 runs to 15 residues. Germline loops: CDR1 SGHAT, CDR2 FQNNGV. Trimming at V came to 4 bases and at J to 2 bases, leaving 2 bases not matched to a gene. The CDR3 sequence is CASSWDRGTYNEQFF. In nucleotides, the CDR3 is TGTGCCAGCAGCTGGGACAGGGGAACCTACAATGAGCAGTTCTTC.

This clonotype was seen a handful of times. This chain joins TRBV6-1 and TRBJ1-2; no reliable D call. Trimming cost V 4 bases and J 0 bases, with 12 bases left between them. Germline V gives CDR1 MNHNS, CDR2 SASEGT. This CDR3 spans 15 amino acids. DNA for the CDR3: TGTGCCAGCAGTGTTCGGGCGTCTGCTAACTATGGCTACACCTTC. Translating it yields CASSVRASANYGYTF.

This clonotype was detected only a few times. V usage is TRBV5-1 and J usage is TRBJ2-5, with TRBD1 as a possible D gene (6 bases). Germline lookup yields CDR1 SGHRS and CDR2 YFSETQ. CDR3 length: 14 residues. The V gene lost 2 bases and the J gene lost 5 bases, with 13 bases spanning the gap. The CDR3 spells CASSFDRFGETQYF. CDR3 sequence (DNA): TGCGCCAGCAGCTTCGACAGGTTTGGCGAGACCCAGTACTTC. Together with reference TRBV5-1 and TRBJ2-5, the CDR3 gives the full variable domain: KAGVTQTPRYLIKTRGQQVTLSCSPISGHRSVSWYQQTPGQGLQFLFEYFSETQRNKGNFPGRFSGRQFSNSRSEMNVSTLELGDSALYLCASSFDRFGETQYFGPGTRLLVL.

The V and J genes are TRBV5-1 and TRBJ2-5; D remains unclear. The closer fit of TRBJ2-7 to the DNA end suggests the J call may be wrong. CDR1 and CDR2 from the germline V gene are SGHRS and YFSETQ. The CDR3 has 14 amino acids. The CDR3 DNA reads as TGCGCCAGCAGCCGCTCTCCGGGCTCGTACGAGCAGTACTTC. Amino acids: CASSRSPGSYEQYF.

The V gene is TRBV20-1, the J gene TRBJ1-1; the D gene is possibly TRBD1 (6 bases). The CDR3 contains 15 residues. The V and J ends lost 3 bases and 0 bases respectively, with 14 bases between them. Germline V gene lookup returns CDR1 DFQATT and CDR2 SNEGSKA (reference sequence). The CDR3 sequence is CSASPPPGVNTEAFF. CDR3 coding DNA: TGCAGTGCTAGTCCCCCCCCAGGGGTGAACACTGAAGCTTTCTTT.

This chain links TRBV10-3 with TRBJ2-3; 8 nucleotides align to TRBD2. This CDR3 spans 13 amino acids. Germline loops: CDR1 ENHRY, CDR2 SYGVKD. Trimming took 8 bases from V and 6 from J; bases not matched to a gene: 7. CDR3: CAIGGTSGDTQYF. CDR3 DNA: TGTGCCATCGGGGGGACTAGTGGGGATACGCAGTATTTT.

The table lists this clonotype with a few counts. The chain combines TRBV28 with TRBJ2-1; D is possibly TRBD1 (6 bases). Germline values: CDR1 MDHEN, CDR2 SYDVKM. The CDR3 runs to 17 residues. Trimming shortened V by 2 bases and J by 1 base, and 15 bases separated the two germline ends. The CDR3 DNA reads TGTGCCAGCAGTTTAACCAGGGGTGAGGTGTCCTACAATGAGCAGTTCTTC. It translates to CASSLTRGEVSYNEQFF.

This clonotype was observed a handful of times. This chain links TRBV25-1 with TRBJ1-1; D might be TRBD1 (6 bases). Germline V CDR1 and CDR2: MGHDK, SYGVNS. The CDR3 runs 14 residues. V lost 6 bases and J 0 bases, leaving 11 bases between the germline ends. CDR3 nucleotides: TGTGCCAGCAGCTCCGGGACAATGAACACTGAAGCTTTCTTT. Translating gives CASSSGTMNTEAFF.

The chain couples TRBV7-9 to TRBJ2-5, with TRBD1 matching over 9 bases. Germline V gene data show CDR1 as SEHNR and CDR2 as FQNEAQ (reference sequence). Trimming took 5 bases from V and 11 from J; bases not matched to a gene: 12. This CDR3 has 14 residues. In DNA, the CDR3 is TGTGCCAGCAGCGCGCCCGGGACAGGGCATGAGCAGTACTTC. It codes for CASSAPGTGHEQYF.

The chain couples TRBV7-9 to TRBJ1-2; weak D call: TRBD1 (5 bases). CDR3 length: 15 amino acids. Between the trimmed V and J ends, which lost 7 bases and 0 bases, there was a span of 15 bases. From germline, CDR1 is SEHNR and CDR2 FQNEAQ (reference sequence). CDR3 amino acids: CASNPRQSSNYGYTF. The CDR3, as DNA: TGTGCCAGCAACCCTAGACAGTCCTCTAACTATGGCTACACCTTC.

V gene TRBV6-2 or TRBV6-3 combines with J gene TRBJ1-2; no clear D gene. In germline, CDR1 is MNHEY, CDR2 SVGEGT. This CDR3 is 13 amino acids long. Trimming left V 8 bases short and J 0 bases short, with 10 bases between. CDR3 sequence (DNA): TGTGCCAGCGGTGGGGAGGCTAACTATGGCTACACCTTC. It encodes CASGGEANYGYTF.

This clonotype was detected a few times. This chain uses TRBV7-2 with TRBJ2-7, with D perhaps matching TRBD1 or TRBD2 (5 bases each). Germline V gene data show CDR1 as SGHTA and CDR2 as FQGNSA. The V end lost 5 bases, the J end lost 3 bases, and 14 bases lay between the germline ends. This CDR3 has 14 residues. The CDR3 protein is CASSEGRDYYEQYF. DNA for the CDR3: TGTGCCAGCAGCGAGGGACGAGACTACTACGAGCAGTACTTC.

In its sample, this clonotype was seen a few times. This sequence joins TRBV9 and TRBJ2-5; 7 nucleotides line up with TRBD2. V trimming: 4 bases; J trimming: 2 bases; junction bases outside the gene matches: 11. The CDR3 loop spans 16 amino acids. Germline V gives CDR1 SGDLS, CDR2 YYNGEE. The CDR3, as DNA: TGTGCCAGCAGCCACCCCGGACTAGAGGGTCAAGAGACCCAGTACTTC. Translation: CASSHPGLEGQETQYF.

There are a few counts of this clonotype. CDR3 sequence: CASSLSGAGLNYGYTF. CDR3 coding DNA: TGTGCCAGCAGCTTGTCCGGAGCAGGGCTAAACTATGGCTACACCTTC. The V gene is TRBV13, the J gene TRBJ1-2; D perhaps matches TRBD1 (5 bases). This CDR3 region has 16 residues. V lost 3 bases to trimming and J lost 2 bases, with 16 bases between them. Germline CDR1 reads PRHDT; CDR2 reads FYEKMQ (reference sequence).